Each of the 3 T cell receptor beta chains below was sequenced from the same sample in a study of blood T cell repertoires in COVID-19. The protocol was immunoSEQ multiplex PCR, while the TCRdb copy is restricted to in-frame clones and leaves out a portion. The sample comprises about 220,000 clones, 80% to 85% of which are singletons, and roughly 4.6% rests with the top ten. Sequenced sample: peripheral blood. These receptors were taken from a woman in her sixties who had recovered from COVID-19.

This clone was picked up a small number of times. The V and J genes are TRBV12-3 or TRBV12-4 and TRBJ2-7, with TRBD1 matching over 7 bases. After removal of 7 bases from V and 1 base from J, the junction contained 4 bases not matched to a gene. The CDR3 is made up of 13 amino acids. The CDR3, as DNA: TGTGCCAGCACCTGGGGACAGTCCTACGAGCAGTACTTC. This gives the protein CASTWGQSYEQYF.

This clone was observed once. The CDR3 loop is CAWSRTGGLEQFF. As DNA, the CDR3 is TGTGCCTGGAGTCGGACAGGGGGCCTTGAGCAGTTCTTC. The chain is built from TRBV30 and TRBJ2-1, with 11 positions matching TRBD1. Germline values: CDR1 GTSNPN, CDR2 SVGIG (reference sequence). J gave up 9 bases and V 2 bases, and 3 bases lay outside the gene matches. This CDR3 spans 13 amino acids.

The chain is built from TRBV20-1 and TRBJ1-5, with 9 bases matching TRBD1. V lost 3 bases, J lost 2 bases, and 8 bases stayed unmatched. This CDR3 region has 16 residues. Germline V gene sequence: CDR1 DFQATT, CDR2 SNEGSKA (reference sequence). The CDR3 sequence is CSASLGQGLGNQPQHF. In DNA, the CDR3 is TGCAGTGCTAGTTTGGGACAGGGTTTGGGCAATCAGCCCCAGCATTTT.